This TCR beta chain is from a study of blood T cell repertoires in COVID-19. For the study at large: Collection of acute and convalescent COVID-19 samples took place in the United States, Italy and Spain. PBMCs, B-cell-depleted T cells, or T cells were the source of the cDNA or gDNA that made up the material.

The CDR3 has 17 residues. Germline V gene sequence: CDR1 GTSNPN, CDR2 SVGIG (reference sequence). V dropped 2 bases and J dropped 0; count of bases not matched to a gene: 7. In the study's own analysis: Nucleated cell number was recorded as an estimate derived from reference gene primer amplification. Profiling relied on immunoSEQ multiplex PCR, and the TCRdb table lists in-frame clones only, not all of them. For V, J and clone size, that table is used; D and trimming come from the DNA. This table holds under 14,000 clones, roughly nine tenths found once. A single count supports this clone. This TCR was recovered from a man aged 30-40 years with active or convalescent COVID-19. The J gene is TRBJ2-6, the V gene TRBV30; the match to TRBD1 covers 7 bases. Sequenced: peripheral blood. The CDR3 sequence: CAWSPGQYSSGANVLTF. For the CDR3, the DNA is TGTGCCTGGAGTCCGGGACAGTATAGCTCTGGGGCCAACGTCCTGACTTTC.